This T cell receptor (beta chain) is drawn from a study of blood T cell repertoires in COVID-19. Overall study: There were acute and convalescent COVID-19 samples, and they came from the United States, Italy and Spain.

Trimming shortened V by 7 bases and J by 1 base, and 9 bases separated the two germline ends. CDR1 is SGHRS, CDR2 YFSETQ, per germline. The CDR3 spans 12 residues. This clone has just a few counts. Assignment of participants to cohorts was predicated upon participant-reported clinical history. For recovered donors of Cohort 3, there were two negative PCRs, clearance, or symptom resolution. In the authors' methods: Amplified reference gene primers provided the basis for estimating nucleated cell counts. This table comes from immunoSEQ multiplex PCR, and its TCRdb copy is limited to in-frame clones, with some not included. D and trimming were read from the DNA, whereas the V and J calls and clone size are those reported in that table. The profile shows 100,000 or so clones, just over 85% of them singletons.

Sequenced sample: PBMCs or T cells enriched from blood (not recorded which). The clonotype originates from a woman in her forties or fifties who had recovered from COVID-19. This sequence joins TRBV5-1 and TRBJ2-7; D gene unclear. The CDR3 sequence: CASSGESYEQYF. Written as DNA, the CDR3 is TGCGCCAGCTCCGGAGAGTCCTACGAGCAGTACTTC.